This paragraph reports one TCR beta chain. Its target is unknown. Only CD45RO-negative cells positively selected for CCR7 counted as naive CD8 cells, so terminally differentiated effector memory CD45RA+ cells were excluded. The method was immunoSEQ multiplex PCR; TCRdb's version includes in-frame clones alone and lacks a portion of them. The data show roughly 810,000 clones, just over 95% seen once. With 4 bases removed from V and 0 bases from J, the gap between germline ends came to 14 bases. Germline CDR1 and CDR2: SGDLS and YYNGEE. The CDR3 has 15 amino acids. The data originate from a study of shared clonotypes between healthy human individuals. Study-level findings and limits: Among a handful of donors, approximately 4.6% of naive CD4 clonotypes were found in common. When compared with the clonotypes that were shared by all four sorted-subset donors, the non-shared clonotypes turned out to have lower generation probabilities.

The source material was naive CD8+ T cells sorted from blood. The source of this sequence is a man aged 25-40 years in good health. This chain uses TRBV9 with TRBJ2-7; D is perhaps TRBD2 (6 bases). As DNA, the CDR3 is TGTGCCAGCAGCAACCCTGCGGGGTCCTCCTACGAGCAGTACTTC. Its translation is CASSNPAGSSYEQYF.